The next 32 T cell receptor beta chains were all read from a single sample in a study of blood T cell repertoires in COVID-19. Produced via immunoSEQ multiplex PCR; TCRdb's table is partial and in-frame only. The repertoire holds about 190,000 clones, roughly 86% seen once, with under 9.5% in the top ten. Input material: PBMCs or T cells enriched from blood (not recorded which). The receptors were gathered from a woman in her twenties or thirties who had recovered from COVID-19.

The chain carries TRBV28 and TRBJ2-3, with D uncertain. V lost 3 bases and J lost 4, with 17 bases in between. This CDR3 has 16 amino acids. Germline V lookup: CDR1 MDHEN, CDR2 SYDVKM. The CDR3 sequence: CASSLAPLPAADTQYF. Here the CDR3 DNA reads TGTGCCAGCAGTTTGGCCCCCCTTCCGGCGGCAGATACGCAGTATTTT.

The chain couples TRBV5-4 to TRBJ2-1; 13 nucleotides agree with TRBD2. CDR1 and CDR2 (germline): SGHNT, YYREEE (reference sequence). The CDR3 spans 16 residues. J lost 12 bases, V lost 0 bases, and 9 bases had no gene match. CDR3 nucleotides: TGTGCCAGCAGCTTGGAACTAGCGGGAGGGCTGAGAGGGCAGTTCTTC. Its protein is CASSLELAGGLRGQFF.

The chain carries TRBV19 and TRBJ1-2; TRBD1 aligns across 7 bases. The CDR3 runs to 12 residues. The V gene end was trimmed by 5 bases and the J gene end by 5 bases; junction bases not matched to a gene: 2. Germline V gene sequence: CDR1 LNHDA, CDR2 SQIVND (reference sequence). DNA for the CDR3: TGTGCCAGTAGTGGACAGGCTTATGGCTACACCTTC. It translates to CASSGQAYGYTF. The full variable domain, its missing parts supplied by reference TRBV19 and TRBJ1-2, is DGGITQSPKYLFRKEGQNVTLSCEQNLNHDAMYWYRQDPGQGLRLIYYSQIVNDFQKGDIAEGYSVSREKKESFPLTVTSAQKNPTAFYLCASSGQAYGYTFGSGTRLTVV.

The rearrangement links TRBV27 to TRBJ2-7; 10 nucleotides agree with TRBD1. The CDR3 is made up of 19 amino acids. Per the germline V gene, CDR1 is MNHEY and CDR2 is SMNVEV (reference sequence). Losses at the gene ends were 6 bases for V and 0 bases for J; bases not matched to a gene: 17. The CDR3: CASSQETGGVRGNSYEQYF. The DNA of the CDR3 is TGTGCCAGCAGCCAAGAGACAGGGGGCGTTCGTGGGAACTCCTACGAGCAGTACTTC.

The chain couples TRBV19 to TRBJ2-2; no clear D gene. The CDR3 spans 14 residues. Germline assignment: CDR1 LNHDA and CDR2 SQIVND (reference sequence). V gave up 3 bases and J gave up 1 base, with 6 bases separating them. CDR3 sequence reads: CASSIDMNTGELFF. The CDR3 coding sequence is TGTGCCAGTAGTATCGACATGAACACCGGGGAGCTGTTTTTT.

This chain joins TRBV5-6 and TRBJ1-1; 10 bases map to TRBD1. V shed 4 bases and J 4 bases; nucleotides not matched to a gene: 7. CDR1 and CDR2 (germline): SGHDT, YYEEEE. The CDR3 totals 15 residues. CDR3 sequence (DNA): TGTGCCAGCAGCGACGACAGGGGGCCGGGCACTGAAGCTTTCTTT. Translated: CASSDDRGPGTEAFF.

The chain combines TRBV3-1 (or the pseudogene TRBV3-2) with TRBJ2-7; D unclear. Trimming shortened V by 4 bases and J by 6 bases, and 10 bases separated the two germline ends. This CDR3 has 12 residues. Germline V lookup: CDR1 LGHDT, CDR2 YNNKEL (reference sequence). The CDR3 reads CASSPARGEQYF. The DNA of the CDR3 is TGTGCCAGCAGCCCAGCCAGAGGCGAGCAGTACTTC.

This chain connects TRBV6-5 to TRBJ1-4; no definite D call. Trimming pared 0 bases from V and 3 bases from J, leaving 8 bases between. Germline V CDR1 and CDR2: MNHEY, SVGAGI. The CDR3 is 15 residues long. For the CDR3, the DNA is TGTGCCAGCAGTTACTCCACGGTACCTAATGAAAAACTGTTTTTT. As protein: CASSYSTVPNEKLFF.

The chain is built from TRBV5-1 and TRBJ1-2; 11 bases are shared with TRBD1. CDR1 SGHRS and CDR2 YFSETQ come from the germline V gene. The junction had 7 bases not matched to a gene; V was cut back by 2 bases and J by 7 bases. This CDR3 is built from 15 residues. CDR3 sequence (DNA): TGCGCCAGCAGCTTTTCCGGACAGGGGGCGTCTGGCTACACCTTC. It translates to CASSFSGQGASGYTF.

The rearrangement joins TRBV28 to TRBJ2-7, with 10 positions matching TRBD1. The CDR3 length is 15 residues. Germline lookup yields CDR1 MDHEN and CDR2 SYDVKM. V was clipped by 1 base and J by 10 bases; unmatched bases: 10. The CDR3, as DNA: TGTGCCAGCAGTTTATTCGGGACAGGGGCCCAATCCCAGTACTTC. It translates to CASSLFGTGAQSQYF.

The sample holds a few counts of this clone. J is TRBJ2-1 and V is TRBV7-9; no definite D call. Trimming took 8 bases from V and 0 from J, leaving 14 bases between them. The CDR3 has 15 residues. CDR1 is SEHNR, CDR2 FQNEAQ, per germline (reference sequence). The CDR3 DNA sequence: TGTGCCAGCTCGGTGCGGATAAGCTCCTACAATGAGCAGTTCTTC. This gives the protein CASSVRISSYNEQFF.

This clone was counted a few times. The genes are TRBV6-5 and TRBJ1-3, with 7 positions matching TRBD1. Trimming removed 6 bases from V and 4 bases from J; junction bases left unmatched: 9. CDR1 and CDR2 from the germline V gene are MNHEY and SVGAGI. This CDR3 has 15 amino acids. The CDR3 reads CASSPLGGQGNTIYF. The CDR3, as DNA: TGTGCCAGCAGCCCCTTGGGGGGACAGGGAAACACCATATATTTT.

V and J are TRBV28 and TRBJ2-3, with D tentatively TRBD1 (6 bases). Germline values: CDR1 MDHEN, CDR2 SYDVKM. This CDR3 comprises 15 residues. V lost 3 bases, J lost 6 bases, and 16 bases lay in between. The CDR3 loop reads CASSLWTASADTQYF. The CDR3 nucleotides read TGTGCCAGCAGTTTGTGGACAGCCAGCGCGGATACGCAGTATTTT.

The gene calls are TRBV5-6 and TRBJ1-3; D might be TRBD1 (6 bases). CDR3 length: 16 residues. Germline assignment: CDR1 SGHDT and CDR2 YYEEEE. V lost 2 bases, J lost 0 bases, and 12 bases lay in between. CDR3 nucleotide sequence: TGTGCCAGCAGCTTACAGGGCCCGTCCTCTGGAAACACCATATATTTT. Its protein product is CASSLQGPSSGNTIYF. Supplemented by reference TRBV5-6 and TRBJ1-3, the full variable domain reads DAGVTQSPTHLIKTRGQQVTLRCSPKSGHDTVSWYQQALGQGPQFIFQYYEEEERQRGNFPDRFSGHQFPNYSSELNVNALLLGDSALYLCASSLQGPSSGNTIYFGEGSWLTVV.

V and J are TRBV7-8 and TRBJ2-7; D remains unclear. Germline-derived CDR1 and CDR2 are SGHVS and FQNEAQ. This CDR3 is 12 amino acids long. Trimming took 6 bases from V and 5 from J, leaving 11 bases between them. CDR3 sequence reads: CASSSSYDEQYF. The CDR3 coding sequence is TGTGCCAGCAGTTCTTCCTATGACGAGCAGTACTTC.

The CDR3 reads CASTIGAGGIYEQYF. As DNA, the CDR3 is TGTGCCAGCACCATAGGGGCAGGGGGCATCTACGAGCAGTACTTC. V and J are TRBV13 and TRBJ2-7; TRBD1 aligns across 8 bases. J was trimmed by 3 bases and V by 7 bases; bases with no gene match: 11. The CDR3 is 15 residues long. Germline V gene data show CDR1 as PRHDT and CDR2 as FYEKMQ (reference sequence).

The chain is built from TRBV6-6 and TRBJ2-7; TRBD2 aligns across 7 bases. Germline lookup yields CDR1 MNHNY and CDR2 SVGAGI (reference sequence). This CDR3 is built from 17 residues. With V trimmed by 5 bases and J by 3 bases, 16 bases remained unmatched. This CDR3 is CASSRMVPSGIVYEQYF. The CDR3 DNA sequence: TGTGCCAGCAGTCGGATGGTTCCAAGCGGGATTGTCTACGAGCAGTACTTC.

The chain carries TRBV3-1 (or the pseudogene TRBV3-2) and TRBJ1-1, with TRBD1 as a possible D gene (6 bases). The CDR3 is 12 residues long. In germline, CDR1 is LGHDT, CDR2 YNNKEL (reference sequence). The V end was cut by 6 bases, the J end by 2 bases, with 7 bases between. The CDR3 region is CASRGTNTEAFF. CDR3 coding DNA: TGTGCCAGCAGGGGGACAAACACTGAAGCTTTCTTT.

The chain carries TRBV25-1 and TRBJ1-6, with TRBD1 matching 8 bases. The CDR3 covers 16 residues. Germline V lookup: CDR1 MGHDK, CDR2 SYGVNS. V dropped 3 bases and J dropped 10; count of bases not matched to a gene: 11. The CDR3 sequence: CASSDMKGQEDSPLHF. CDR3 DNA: TGTGCCAGCAGTGATATGAAGGGACAGGAGGACTCACCCCTCCACTTT.

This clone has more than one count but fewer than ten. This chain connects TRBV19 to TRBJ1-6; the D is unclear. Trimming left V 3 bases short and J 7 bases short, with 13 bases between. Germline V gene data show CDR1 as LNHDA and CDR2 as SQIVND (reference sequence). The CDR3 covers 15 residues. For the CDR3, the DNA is TGTGCCAGTAGTATGTGGGCAGTCCAGAATTCACCCCTCCACTTT. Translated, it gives CASSMWAVQNSPLHF.

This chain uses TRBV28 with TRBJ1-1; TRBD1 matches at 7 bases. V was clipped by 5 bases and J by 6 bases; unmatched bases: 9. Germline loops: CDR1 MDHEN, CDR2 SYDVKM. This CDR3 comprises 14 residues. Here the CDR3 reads CASSPGDSLAEAFF. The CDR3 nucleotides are TGTGCCAGCAGTCCAGGGGACAGCCTAGCTGAAGCTTTCTTT.

CDR3 region: CASSSSDTQYF. The CDR3 coding sequence is TGTGCCAGCAGTTCCTCAGATACGCAGTATTTT. V usage is TRBV6-5 and J usage is TRBJ2-3, with unresolved D. The CDR3 is 11 amino acids. CDR1 and CDR2 (germline): MNHEY, SVGAGI. V lost 4 bases to trimming and J lost 4 bases, with 3 bases between them.

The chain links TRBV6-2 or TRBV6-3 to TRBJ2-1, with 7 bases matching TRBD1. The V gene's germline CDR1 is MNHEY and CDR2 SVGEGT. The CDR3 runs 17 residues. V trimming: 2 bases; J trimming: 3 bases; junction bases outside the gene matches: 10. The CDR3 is CASSYVSPGQLYNEQFF. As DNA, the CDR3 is TGTGCCAGCAGTTACGTATCCCCGGGACAGCTCTACAATGAGCAGTTCTTC.

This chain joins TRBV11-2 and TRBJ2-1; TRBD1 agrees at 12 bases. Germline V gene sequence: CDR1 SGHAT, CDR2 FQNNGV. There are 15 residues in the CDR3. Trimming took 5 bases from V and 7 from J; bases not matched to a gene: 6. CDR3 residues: CASSQGQGAWNEQFF. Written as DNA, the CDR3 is TGTGCCAGCAGCCAGGGACAGGGGGCTTGGAATGAGCAGTTCTTC.

Here the CDR3 DNA reads TGTGCCAGCAGTAGGGACAGGGTAAACACCGGGGAGCTGTTTTTT. It is translated as CASSRDRVNTGELFF. This chain uses TRBV2 with TRBJ2-2, with 9 nucleotides matching TRBD1. This CDR3 contains 15 residues. Unmatched junction bases numbered 3, after V lost 5 bases and J lost 2 bases. Looked up from germline, CDR1 is SNHLY and CDR2 is FYNNEI.

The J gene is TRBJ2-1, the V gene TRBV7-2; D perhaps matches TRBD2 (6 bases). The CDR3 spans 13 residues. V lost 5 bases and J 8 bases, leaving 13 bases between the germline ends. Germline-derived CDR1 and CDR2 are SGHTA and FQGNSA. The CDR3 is CASSPGGEHEQFF. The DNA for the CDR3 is TGTGCCAGCAGCCCAGGCGGGGAGCATGAGCAGTTCTTC.

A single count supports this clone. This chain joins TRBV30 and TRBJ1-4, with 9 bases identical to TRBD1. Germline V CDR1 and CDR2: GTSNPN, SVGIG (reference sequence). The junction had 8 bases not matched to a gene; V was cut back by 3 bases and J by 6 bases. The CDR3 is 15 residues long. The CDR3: CAWRGQTGGHEKLFF. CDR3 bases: TGTGCCTGGAGGGGACAAACAGGGGGCCATGAAAAACTGTTTTTT.

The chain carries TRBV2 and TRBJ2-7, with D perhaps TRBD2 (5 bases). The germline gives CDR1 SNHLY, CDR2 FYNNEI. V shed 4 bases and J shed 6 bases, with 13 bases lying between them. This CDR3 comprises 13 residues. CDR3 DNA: TGTGCCAGCAGTGTACAAGCACGGGGCGAGCAGTACTTC. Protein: CASSVQARGEQYF. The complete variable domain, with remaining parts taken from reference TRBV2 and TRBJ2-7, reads EPEVTQTPSHQVTQMGQEVILRCVPISNHLYFYWYRQILGQKVEFLVSFYNNEISEKSEIFDDQFSVERPDGSNFTLKIRSTKLEDSAMYFCASSVQARGEQYFGPGTRLTVT.

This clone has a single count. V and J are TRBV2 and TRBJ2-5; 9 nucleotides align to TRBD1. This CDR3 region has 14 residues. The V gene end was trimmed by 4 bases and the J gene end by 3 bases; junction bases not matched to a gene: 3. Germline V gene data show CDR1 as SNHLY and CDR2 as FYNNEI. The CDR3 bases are TGTGCCAGCAGTGCTAGGGACAGGGAAGAGACCCAGTACTTC. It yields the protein CASSARDREETQYF.

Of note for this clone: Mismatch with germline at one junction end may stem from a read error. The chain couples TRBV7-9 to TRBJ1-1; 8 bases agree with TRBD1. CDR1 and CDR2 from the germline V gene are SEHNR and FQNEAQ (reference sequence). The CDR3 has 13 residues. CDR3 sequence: CASSLAGTGHWDF. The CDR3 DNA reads TGTGCCAGCAGCTTAGCGGGGACAGGTCATTGGGATTTT. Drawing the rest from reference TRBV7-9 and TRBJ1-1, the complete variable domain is DTGVSQNPRHKITKRGQNVTFRCDPISEHNRLYWYRQTLGQGPEFLTYFQNEAQLEKSRLLSDRFSAERPKGSFSTLEIQRTEQGDSAMYLCASSLAGTGHWDFGQGTRLTVV.

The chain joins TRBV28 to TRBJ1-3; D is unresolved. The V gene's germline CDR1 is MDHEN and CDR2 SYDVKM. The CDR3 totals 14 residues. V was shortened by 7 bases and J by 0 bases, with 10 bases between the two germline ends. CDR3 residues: CASTNRRSGNTIYF. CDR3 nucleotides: TGTGCCAGCACTAACAGACGCTCTGGAAACACCATATATTTT. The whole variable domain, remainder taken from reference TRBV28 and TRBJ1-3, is DVKVTQSSRYLVKRTGEKVFLECVQDMDHENMFWYRQDPGLGLRLIYFSYDVKMKEKGDIPEGYSVSREKKERFSLILESASTNQTSMYLCASTNRRSGNTIYFGEGSWLTVV.

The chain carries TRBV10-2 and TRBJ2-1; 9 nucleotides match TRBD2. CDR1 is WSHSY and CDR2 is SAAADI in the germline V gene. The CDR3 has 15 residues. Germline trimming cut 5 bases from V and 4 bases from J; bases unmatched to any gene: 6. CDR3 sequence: CASSPSSGIYNEQFF. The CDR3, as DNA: TGCGCCAGCAGTCCCTCTAGCGGGATTTACAATGAGCAGTTCTTC.